Following are 21 T cell receptor beta chains from one sample sequenced in a study of regulatory T cells in long-lasting Graves disease. Time point denoted: persistent/refractory GD, antithyroid drugs over 5 years with positive TRAb. PBMC-extracted RNA yielded the TCR library. With iRepertoire HTBI primers and Arm-PCR of CDR3 regions, TCR beta libraries were built. TCRdb ran MiXCR on the multiplex PCR reads and lists one entry per CDR3 protein. Among 400,000 or so distinct CDR3 sequences, 20% were seen once, and the ten largest hold about 20%. The sample was peripheral blood mononuclear cells (PBMCs), taken when the disease was refractory, from a patient treated with antithyroid drugs. All receptors derive from a female donor with Graves disease.

This clonotype came up once. The chain combines TRBV4-3 with TRBJ1-3, with D tentatively TRBD1 (6 bases). V was clipped by 4 bases and J by 4 bases, with 17 bases between them. The CDR3 runs to 16 residues. Germline V gene sequence: CDR1 LGHNA, CDR2 YSLEER. The CDR3 protein is CASSRGRQDLGNTIYF. In DNA, the CDR3 is TGCGCCAGCAGCCGAGGTCGACAGGATCTCGGAAACACCATATATTTT.

This clonotype was detected ten times or more. The CDR3 here is CASSLGLAGVLSYEQYF. The CDR3 bases are TGTGCCAGCAGTCTAGGACTAGCGGGAGTTCTCTCCTACGAGCAGTACTTC. The J gene is TRBJ2-7, the V gene TRBV28; TRBD2 matches 13 bases. The CDR3 runs 17 residues. In germline, CDR1 is MDHEN, CDR2 SYDVKM. The V and J ends lost 5 bases and 0 bases, in that order; junction bases with no gene match: 7.

As concerns this clonotype: This clone may be a read error of a much larger clone one base away. This sequence joins TRBV2 and TRBJ1-1; 8 bases agree with TRBD1. This CDR3 is 14 amino acids long. Per germline, CDR1 SNHLY and CDR2 FYNNEI. The CDR3 DNA reads as TGTGCCAACAGTGGACAGGGTACGAACACTGAAGCTTTCTTT. Amino acid sequence: CANSGQGTNTEAFF.

The sample holds many counts of this clonotype. The chain couples TRBV4-3 to TRBJ2-5; 9 nucleotides line up with TRBD1. From germline, CDR1 is LGHNA and CDR2 YSLEER. There are 13 residues in the CDR3. With 4 bases clipped from V and 8 bases from J, the junction kept 5 bases outside the gene matches. The CDR3 sequence is CASSRDRAATQYF. CDR3 in DNA: TGCGCCAGCAGCCGGGACAGGGCCGCAACCCAGTACTTC.

This clonotype showed up many times. This chain joins TRBV28 and TRBJ2-7; TRBD1 matches 8 bases. The CDR3 length is 16 residues. J gave up 6 bases and V 5 bases, and 15 bases lay outside the gene matches. The germline V gene has CDR1 MDHEN and CDR2 SYDVKM. As DNA, the CDR3 is TGTGCCAGCAGTCTCCCCGGCGGACAGGGTCGAACCGAGCAGTACTTC. Encoded protein: CASSLPGGQGRTEQYF.

The chain joins TRBV29-1 to TRBJ1-1; tentatively, D is TRBD1 (5 bases). Germline V CDR1 and CDR2: SQVTM, ANQGSEA. V dropped 7 bases and J dropped 2 bases, with 17 bases sitting between them. The CDR3 spans 14 residues. CDR3 sequence reads: CSAWGGERNTEAFF. The CDR3 DNA reads as TGCAGCGCATGGGGGGGGGAGAGAAACACTGAAGCTTTCTTT.

This clonotype was found a few times. The V and J genes are TRBV20-1 and TRBJ2-3; D is undetermined. Germline lookup yields CDR1 DFQATT and CDR2 SNEGSKA (reference sequence). V shed 0 bases and J shed 1 base, with 8 bases lying between them. This CDR3 has 14 residues. The CDR3 loop reads CSARDPVRTDTQYF. DNA for the CDR3: TGCAGTGCTAGAGATCCAGTCCGCACAGATACGCAGTATTTT.

This clonotype occurred many times. The rearrangement joins TRBV12-3 or TRBV12-4 to TRBJ1-2, with 7 bases aligning to TRBD1. The CDR3 covers 14 residues. V was pared by 5 bases and J by 0 bases, with 3 bases of the junction left unmatched. The CDR3 is CASSGTVANYGYTF. CDR3 nucleotide sequence: TGTGCCAGCAGTGGGACAGTAGCTAACTATGGCTACACCTTC.

In this sample, this clonotype turned up a few times. The chain employs TRBV4-3 and TRBJ1-6, with D possibly TRBD1 on 6 matching bases. With 0 bases removed from V and 10 bases from J, the gap between germline ends came to 16 bases. This CDR3 has 16 amino acids. CDR1 is LGHNA, CDR2 YSLEER, per germline. For the CDR3, the DNA is TGCGCCAGCAGCCAAGACAGGGGCGCGTGGGGCTCACCCCTCCACTTT. Its translation is CASSQDRGAWGSPLHF.

This clonotype showed up many times. The chain joins TRBV7-2 to TRBJ2-7; TRBD1 matches 10 bases. Looked up from germline, CDR1 is SGHTA and CDR2 is FQGNSA. There are 16 residues in the CDR3. Trimming removed 4 bases from V and 1 base from J; junction bases left unmatched: 7. The CDR3 spells CASSSWDRGASYEQYF. The CDR3 DNA reads TGTGCCAGCAGCTCCTGGGACAGGGGCGCGTCCTACGAGCAGTACTTC.

This clonotype has only a few counts. V and J are TRBV7-2 and TRBJ1-5; perhaps TRBD1 as D (6 bases). V was clipped by 3 bases and J by 6 bases, with 12 bases between them. CDR1 is SGHTA and CDR2 is FQGNSA in the germline V gene. This CDR3 has 14 amino acids. The CDR3 DNA reads as TGTGCCAGCAGCTTCCTAGGGGGTTCTCAGCCCCAGCATTTT. Its protein product is CASSFLGGSQPQHF.

This clonotype has just a few counts. This sequence joins TRBV12-3 or TRBV12-4 and TRBJ2-2; D call uncertain. The CDR3 is made up of 15 amino acids. V was shortened by 6 bases and J by 4 bases, with 15 bases between the two germline ends. The CDR3 loop reads CASSPGWQSTGELFF. The DNA of the CDR3 is TGTGCCAGCAGCCCAGGCTGGCAGTCCACCGGGGAGCTGTTTTTT.

This chain links TRBV7-2 with TRBJ1-1; D unresolved. V lost 2 bases to trimming and J lost 8 bases, with 12 bases between them. This CDR3 has 13 residues. From germline, CDR1 is SGHTA and CDR2 FQGNSA. The DNA of the CDR3 is TGTGCCAGCAGCTTAAAAGGTGGCAGAGAAGCTTTCTTT. Translated, it gives CASSLKGGREAFF.

The CDR3 loop is CAWSGNGYTF. The CDR3 bases are TGTGCCTGGAGTGGGAACGGCTACACCTTC. The chain couples TRBV30 to TRBJ1-2, with D unclear. Germline V gene sequence: CDR1 GTSNPN, CDR2 SVGIG (reference sequence). The CDR3 extends over 10 amino acids. V gave up 1 base and J gave up 8 bases, with 5 bases separating them.

The genes are TRBV28 and TRBJ1-2; D is unclear. The CDR3 has 12 amino acids. The germline gives CDR1 MDHEN, CDR2 SYDVKM. The V end lost 10 bases, the J end lost 8 bases, and 17 bases lay between the germline ends. The CDR3: CATQRGDLGYTF. The DNA for the CDR3 is TGTGCCACCCAGAGAGGTGACTTAGGCTACACCTTC.

This clonotype turned up a few times. The V and J genes are TRBV20-1 and TRBJ2-7, with a weak D call TRBD2 (6 bases). The CDR3 runs 12 residues. The V end was cut by 3 bases, the J end by 3 bases, with 9 bases between. Germline CDR1 DFQATT, CDR2 SNEGSKA (reference sequence). CDR3: CSARRDGYEQYF. In DNA, the CDR3 is TGCAGTGCTAGGCGGGACGGCTACGAGCAGTACTTC.

This clonotype was counted many times. V is TRBV7-8 and J is TRBJ2-4; 8 bases agree with TRBD2. CDR3 size: 15 residues. Germline V gene data show CDR1 as SGHVS and CDR2 as FQNEAQ. J lost 0 bases, V lost 7 bases, and 5 bases had no gene match. The CDR3 sequence is CASTKAGVAKNIQYF. CDR3 nucleotide sequence: TGTGCCAGCACCAAAGCGGGGGTAGCCAAAAACATTCAGTACTTC.

This clonotype was seen a few times. V usage is TRBV7-2 and J usage is TRBJ1-6; maybe TRBD1 (5 bases). This CDR3 spans 16 amino acids. Trimming stripped 5 bases from V and 9 bases from J, with 20 bases between. Germline CDR1 is SGHTA and CDR2 is FQGNSA. CDR3 coding DNA: TGTGCCAGCAGCCTGGGACTCCCTCAACGGAGTTCACCCCTCCACTTT. Its protein is CASSLGLPQRSSPLHF.

This clonotype has just a few counts. This sequence joins TRBV4-1 and TRBJ2-7, with TRBD2 matching over 12 bases. The CDR3 spans 16 residues. With 3 bases clipped from V and 2 bases from J, the junction kept 5 bases outside the gene matches. Germline V gene sequence: CDR1 MGHRA, CDR2 YSYEKL. The CDR3 is CASSHTLAGGPYEQYF. CDR3 nucleotides: TGCGCCAGCAGCCACACACTAGCGGGAGGACCCTACGAGCAGTACTTC.

The chain employs TRBV5-1 and TRBJ1-3, with D possibly being TRBD1 (5 bases). Germline CDR1 is SGHRS and CDR2 is YFSETQ. V was pared by 4 bases and J by 0 bases, with 14 bases between. This CDR3 is 16 amino acids long. The CDR3 loop is CASSPYDSYSGNTIYF. CDR3 bases: TGCGCCAGCAGCCCCTATGACAGTTACTCTGGAAACACCATATATTTT. Full variable domain (outside the CDR3, taken from reference TRBV5-1 and TRBJ1-3): KAGVTQTPRYLIKTRGQQVTLSCSPISGHRSVSWYQQTPGQGLQFLFEYFSETQRNKGNFPGRFSGRQFSNSRSEMNVSTLELGDSALYLCASSPYDSYSGNTIYFGEGSWLTVV.

At least ten counts were recorded for this clonotype. The V gene is TRBV7-9, the J gene TRBJ2-5; the D is unclear. Germline V lookup: CDR1 SEHNR, CDR2 FQNEAQ (reference sequence). The CDR3 sequence is 17 residues long. The V gene lost 0 bases and the J gene lost 3 bases, with 17 bases spanning the gap. This CDR3 reads CASSLAKTIGAEETQYF. CDR3 bases: TGTGCCAGCAGCTTAGCCAAGACGATAGGCGCGGAAGAGACCCAGTACTTC.